The rows below give T cell receptor beta chains drawn from one sample of a study of CD8+CD57+ T cells in acquired aplastic anemia. TCRdb reanalysed the reads using MiXCR and keeps one entry per CDR3 protein. The sample records 200,000 to 250,000 distinct CDR3 sequences, more than 55% being singletons. Source material: sorted CD4+, CD8+, or CD8+CD57+ T cells (not recorded which) from PBMCs. The receptor set was obtained from a human donor with aplastic anemia. CDR3s include the opening cysteine and the closing phenylalanine or tryptophan. A D gene is named only where the DNA matches it firmly. A row's size may be missing; if present it is once, few, many or a size class.

d_gene	abundance	len	j_gene	v_gene	CDR3aa	CDR3nt
TRBD2	-	15	TRBJ2-1	TRBV7-3	CASSSLAGVYNEQFF	TGTGCCAGCAGCTCACTAGCGGGAGTGTACAATGAGCAGTTCTTC
-	-	12	TRBJ2-3	TRBV2	CASRGATDTQYF	TGTGCCAGCAGGGGAGCAACAGATACGCAGTATTTT
-	-	14	TRBJ2-2	TRBV19	CASSIVGGTGELFF	TGTGCCAGTAGTATAGTAGGGGGGACCGGGGAGCTGTTTTTT
-	-	12	TRBJ2-7	TRBV7-8	CASSQVGYEQYF	TGCGCCAGCAGCCAAGTTGGGTACGAGCAGTACTTC
TRBD1	-	15	TRBJ2-1	TRBV2	CASSEMGQGLNEQFF	TGTGCCAGCAGTGAAATGGGACAGGGGTTGAATGAGCAGTTCTTC
-	-	12	TRBJ1-1	TRBV19	CASTSWQGEAFF	TGTGCCAGTACGTCCTGGCAAGGCGAAGCTTTCTTT
-	-	14	TRBJ1-1	TRBV6-5	CASSYSQGSTEAFF	TGTGCCAGCAGTTACTCTCAGGGTTCCACTGAAGCTTTCTTT
TRBD2	-	16	TRBJ2-3	TRBV2	CASSSPSGRKTDTQYF	TGTGCCAGCAGTTCCCCTAGCGGGAGGAAGACAGATACGCAGTATTTT
-	-	15	TRBJ2-7	TRBV18	CASSYLRDTSYEQYF	TGTGCCAGCAGCTACCTCCGGGACACGTCCTACGAGCAGTACTTC
TRBD1	-	15	TRBJ1-2	TRBV15	CATSRVQGQGYGYTF	TGTGCCACCAGCAGAGTTCAGGGACAGGGGTATGGCTACACCTTC
-	-	15	TRBJ2-2	TRBV7-9	CASSLDLLLTGELFF	TGTGCCAGCAGCTTAGACCTTCTCCTCACCGGGGAGCTGTTTTTT
-	-	12	TRBJ1-2	TRBV19	CASATGPYGYTF	TGTGCCAGTGCGACAGGCCCCTATGGCTACACCTTC
-	-	13	TRBJ1-1	TRBV24-1	CATSFGGNTEAFF	TGTGCCACCAGTTTTGGGGGGAACACTGAAGCTTTCTTT
-	-	14	TRBJ2-5	TRBV5-4	CASSFRVNQETQYF	TGTGCCAGCAGCTTTCGGGTAAACCAAGAGACCCAGTACTTC
-	-	11	TRBJ2-1	TRBV24-1	CATSVFEEQFF	TGTGCCACCAGTGTCTTCGAGGAGCAGTTCTTC
-	-	14	TRBJ1-6	TRBV12-3/TRBV12-4	CASNLSGGDAPLHF	TGTGCCAGCAACCTATCCGGAGGGGATGCGCCCCTCCACTTT
TRBD2	once	22	TRBJ2-1	TRBV24-1	CATSDFGMGPNTGTSGANEQFF	TGTGCCACCAGTGATTTCGGGATGGGACCGAACACCGGGACTAGCGGGGCGAATGAGCAGTTCTTC
TRBD1	-	17	TRBJ2-4	TRBV5-6	CASSLGGTGVAKNIQYF	TGTGCCAGCAGCTTGGGGGGGACAGGGGTAGCCAAAAACATTCAGTACTTC
TRBD1	-	12	TRBJ2-5	TRBV29-1	CSARQGSETQYF	TGCAGCGCGAGACAGGGATCAGAGACCCAGTACTTC
-	-	16	TRBJ1-3	TRBV7-2	CASSLSVAPSGNTIYF	TGTGCCAGCAGCTTATCAGTCGCCCCCTCTGGAAACACCATATATTTT
TRBD1	-	15	TRBJ1-6	TRBV7-9	CASSHIGTGNSPLHF	TGCGCCAGCAGCCACATAGGGACAGGAAATTCACCCCTCCACTTT
-	-	12	TRBJ2-3	TRBV7-9	CASSFVADTQYF	TGTGCCAGCAGCTTCGTCGCGGATACGCAGTATTTT
-	-	13	TRBJ1-1	TRBV9	CASSVSGSTEAFF	TGTGCCAGCAGCGTTTCCGGGAGCACTGAAGCTTTCTTT
TRBD1	-	15	TRBJ1-5	TRBV20-1	CSARDRVNSNQPQHF	TGCAGTGCCAGGGACAGGGTTAATAGCAATCAGCCCCAGCATTTT
-	-	14	TRBJ2-7	TRBV11-3	CASSSEGGSYEQYF	TGTGCCAGCAGCTCTGAAGGTGGAAGCTACGAGCAGTACTTC
TRBD2	-	15	TRBJ2-7	TRBV19	CASSIVTSGSYEQYF	TGTGCCAGTAGTATAGTAACTAGCGGTAGCTACGAGCAGTACTTC
-	-	16	TRBJ1-5	TRBV7-9	CASSLGGDTRNQPQHF	TGTGCCAGCAGCTTAGGAGGGGACACGCGAAATCAGCCCCAGCATTTT
TRBD1	-	12	TRBJ1-2	TRBV29-1	CSVDEGAGGYTF	TGCAGCGTTGACGAGGGGGCTGGCGGCTACACCTTC
-	-	18	TRBJ2-3	TRBV10-3	CAISESSGMGIGTDTQYF	TGTGCCATCAGTGAGTCATCCGGGATGGGGATAGGGACAGATACGCAGTATTTT
-	-	13	TRBJ1-1	TRBV19	CASSLTEGGGAFF	TGTGCCAGTAGTCTCACGGAGGGAGGGGGGGCTTTCTTT
-	-	13	TRBJ1-1	TRBV29-1	CSVGGTHNTEAFF	TGCAGCGTGGGCGGGACACACAACACTGAAGCTTTCTTT
-	few	15	TRBJ1-6	TRBV10-3	CAISVGQGINSPLHF	TGTGCCATCAGTGTAGGTCAGGGGATAAATTCACCCCTCCACTTT
TRBD1	many	16	TRBJ1-3	TRBV7-8	CASSSSTTGWGNTIYF	TGTGCCAGCAGCTCAAGTACGACAGGGTGGGGAAACACCATATATTTT
-	-	13	TRBJ1-5	TRBV6-6	CASGDTSNQPQHF	TGTGCCAGCGGGGACACCAGCAATCAGCCCCAGCATTTT
TRBD1	-	15	TRBJ1-6	TRBV29-1	CSVDCTGGLRSPLHF	TGCAGCGTTGACTGCACAGGGGGCTTAAGGTCACCCCTCCACTTT
TRBD2	-	15	TRBJ2-2	TRBV20-1	CSARLSGSNTGELFF	TGCAGTGCCAGACTTAGCGGGAGTAACACCGGGGAGCTGTTTTTT
-	-	20	TRBJ2-7	TRBV9	CASSVASGPGEPGPRYEQYF	TGTGCCAGCAGCGTAGCTTCTGGTCCTGGGGAACCGGGACCCAGGTACGAGCAGTACTTC
TRBD1	-	13	TRBJ2-7	TRBV20-1	CRNGTGDSYEQYF	TGCAGGAACGGGACAGGGGATTCCTACGAGCAGTACTTC
TRBD1	-	15	TRBJ1-1	TRBV19	CASSAGQGALTEAFF	TGTGCCAGTAGCGCCGGACAGGGGGCGCTCACTGAAGCTTTCTTT
-	-	13	TRBJ2-1	TRBV15	CATSRELGYEQFF	TGTGCCACCAGCAGAGAACTCGGCTACGAGCAGTTCTTC
TRBD1	-	12	TRBJ1-1	TRBV20-1	CSARAGGTEAFF	TGCAGTGCTAGAGCAGGGGGCACTGAAGCTTTCTTT
-	-	14	TRBJ1-6	TRBV9	CASSVRRANSPLHF	TGTGCCAGCAGCGTTCGACGGGCAAATTCACCCCTCCACTTT
-	-	13	TRBJ1-1	TRBV7-9	CASSRSQVTEAFF	TGTGCCAGCAGCCGCTCACAGGTAACTGAAGCTTTCTTT
TRBD1	few	16	TRBJ2-3	TRBV25-1	CASSTPGQGATDTQYF	TGTGCCAGCAGTACGCCCGGACAGGGGGCTACAGATACGCAGTATTTT
-	-	14	TRBJ2-3	TRBV6-6	CASSYGGHTDAQYF	TGTGCCAGCAGTTACGGGGGACACACAGATGCGCAGTATTTT
-	few	14	TRBJ2-7	TRBV10-2	CASNIGRSSYEQYF	TGCGCCAGCAATATCGGCAGGTCCTCCTACGAGCAGTACTTC
-	few	13	TRBJ2-3	TRBV19	CATRTYSTDTQYF	TGTGCCACAAGAACATACTCCACAGATACGCAGTATTTT
TRBD2	-	16	TRBJ2-5	TRBV7-6	CASSEGAGGRVETQYF	TGTGCCAGCAGTGAAGGAGCGGGGGGGCGCGTGGAGACCCAGTACTTC
-	few	14	TRBJ2-3	TRBV25-1	CASRVGRGTDTQYF	TGTGCCAGCAGAGTCGGGAGAGGCACAGATACGCAGTATTTT
TRBD1	-	13	TRBJ2-2	TRBV19	CASTTDRGGELFF	TGTGCCAGTACCACCGACAGGGGAGGGGAGCTGTTTTTT
-	-	15	TRBJ2-7	TRBV2	CASTHSSRPSYEQYF	TGTGCCAGCACCCACTCCTCCAGGCCTTCCTACGAGCAGTACTTC
TRBD2	-	15	TRBJ2-3	TRBV5-4	CASSPQRGNTDTQYF	TGTGCCAGCAGTCCCCAGCGGGGGAACACAGATACGCAGTATTTT
TRBD1	once	16	TRBJ2-3	TRBV19	CASSFGDRGLGDTQYF	TGTGCCAGCAGCTTTGGGGACAGGGGGCTAGGAGATACGCAGTATTTT
-	-	12	TRBJ2-5	TRBV20-1	CSANTWGETQYF	TGCAGTGCAAACACTTGGGGGGAGACCCAGTACTTC
-	-	13	TRBJ2-1	TRBV27	CASRDGMSDEQLF	TGTGCCAGCCGGGACGGTATGTCGGATGAGCAGCTCTTC